This entry lists 14 T cell receptor beta chains sequenced from one sample in a study of T-cell memory formation after mild COVID-19. TCRdb re-called the 5' RACE reads through MiXCR, storing one row per CDR3 protein. This table holds some 210,000 distinct CDR3 sequences, more than 9% found once. Sequences were obtained from PBMCs or a T cell subset sorted from them (not recorded which). The source is a young man who had mild COVID-19 (a few samples of this study predate the infection). Cell type and time point are not known.

The rearrangement links TRBV5-1 to TRBJ2-2, with TRBD2 matching over 7 bases. The CDR3 spans 16 residues. Looked up from germline, CDR1 is SGHRS and CDR2 is YFSETQ. The ends lost 4 bases at V and 5 bases at J; junction bases unmatched: 11. The CDR3, as DNA: TGCGCCAGCAGCCCGGACATCAACGGGGGGACCGGGGAGCTGTTTTTT. It specifies CASSPDINGGTGELFF.

CDR3 coding DNA: TGTGCCACCAGTGATTTGAGGGGGAATTCACCCCTCCACTTT. It translates to CATSDLRGNSPLHF. This rearrangement joins TRBV24-1 to TRBJ1-6; D is perhaps TRBD1 (6 bases). Per the germline V gene, CDR1 is KGHDR and CDR2 is SFDVKD. Trimming pared 0 bases from V and 7 bases from J, leaving 6 bases between. The CDR3 extends over 14 amino acids.

The chain joins TRBV9 to TRBJ2-2; weak D call: TRBD1 (6 bases). Trimming shortened V by 0 bases and J by 0 bases, and 9 bases separated the two germline ends. Germline CDR1 reads SGDLS; CDR2 reads YYNGEE. The CDR3 has 16 amino acids. Here the CDR3 reads CASSVAGTPNTGELFF. Here the CDR3 DNA reads TGTGCCAGCAGCGTAGCAGGGACACCGAACACCGGGGAGCTGTTTTTT.

The chain recombines TRBV4-3 with TRBJ2-6; D gene unclear. This CDR3 is 17 amino acids long. Germline lookup yields CDR1 LGHNA and CDR2 YSLEER. V was trimmed by 3 bases and J by 0 bases, leaving 12 bases between them. CDR3 DNA: TGCGCCAGCAGCCAGGCAACTGGCAACTCTGGGGCCAACGTCCTGACTTTC. Translated: CASSQATGNSGANVLTF.

This clonotype appeared a few times. This chain links TRBV7-2 with TRBJ2-1; 9 bases line up with TRBD2. The CDR3 has 15 amino acids. The trim removed 1 base at V and 5 bases at J, leaving 3 bases unmatched. Germline V lookup: CDR1 SGHTA, CDR2 FQGNSA. This CDR3 is CASSLGGGVNNEQFF. As DNA, the CDR3 is TGTGCCAGCAGCTTAGGCGGGGGGGTTAACAATGAGCAGTTCTTC.

This clonotype was observed a handful of times. The chain has TRBV7-2 and TRBJ2-2, with D maybe TRBD2 (5 bases). Between the trimmed V and J ends, which lost 2 bases and 6 bases, there was a span of 13 bases. CDR1 and CDR2 from the germline V gene are SGHTA and FQGNSA. The CDR3 is 15 residues long. In nucleotides, the CDR3 is TGTGCCAGCAGCTTAAGGCTAGCCCTCTCCGGGGAGCTGTTTTTT. Protein: CASSLRLALSGELFF.

For the CDR3, the DNA is TGTGCCATCAGTGGGACAGGCTCGGGCACAGATACGCAGTATTTT. Protein product: CAISGTGSGTDTQYF. The rearrangement joins TRBV10-3 to TRBJ2-3, with 7 bases fitting TRBD1. V was clipped by 4 bases and J by 1 base; unmatched bases: 5. Germline CDR1 is ENHRY and CDR2 is SYGVKD. This CDR3 comprises 15 residues.

V is TRBV6-6 and J is TRBJ2-7, with D possibly matching TRBD1 (6 bases). V shed 7 bases and J shed 6 bases, with 19 bases lying between them. Germline lookup yields CDR1 MNHNY and CDR2 SVGAGI (reference sequence). CDR3 size: 14 residues. The CDR3 region is CASTPRGTSLEQYF. In DNA form, the CDR3 reads TGTGCCAGCACTCCCAGGGGCACCAGTCTCGAGCAGTACTTC.

This clonotype was detected ten times or more. The chain carries TRBV5-1 and TRBJ2-5, with 12 bases identical to TRBD1. V lost 0 bases to trimming and J lost 3 bases; unmatched junction nucleotides: 3. Germline CDR1 is SGHRS and CDR2 is YFSETQ. The CDR3 runs 16 residues. CDR3 sequence: CASSLVGTGGEETQYF. The DNA for the CDR3 is TGCGCCAGCAGCTTGGTAGGGACAGGGGGCGAAGAGACCCAGTACTTC.

This clonotype has ten or more counts. Germline and junction disagree at one end, which may indicate a read error. The gene calls are TRBV5-5 and TRBJ2-3; D ambiguous. The CDR3 covers 12 residues. CDR1 is SGHKS, CDR2 YYEKEE, per germline (reference sequence). CDR3 amino acids: CASSLERDTQYF. As DNA, the CDR3 is TGCGCCAGCAGCTTGGAAAGGGATACGCAGTATTTT.

This clonotype has a count of ten or more. CDR3 region: CASSRTGMETQYF. The CDR3 DNA reads as TGTGCCAGCAGTCGGACAGGGATGGAGACCCAGTACTTC. The V call is TRBV28, the J call TRBJ2-5, with 8 bases that match TRBD1. V dropped 5 bases and J dropped 5; count of bases not matched to a gene: 4. Germline CDR1 MDHEN, CDR2 SYDVKM. The CDR3 spans 13 residues.

This clonotype was observed a few times. This chain joins TRBV23-1 and TRBJ1-5; D unresolved. TRBV23-1 is recorded as an ORF, its role being uncertain. The CDR3 length is 17 residues. V gave up 0 bases and J gave up 2 bases, with 14 bases separating them. The CDR3 sequence is CASSQSRARAGNQPQHF. The CDR3 region has the DNA TGCGCCAGCAGTCAATCCCGGGCTCGCGCTGGCAATCAGCCCCAGCATTTT.

J is TRBJ2-7 and V is TRBV20-1, with 13 bases matching TRBD2. CDR1 is DFQATT, CDR2 SNEGSKA, per germline (reference sequence). V dropped 6 bases and J dropped 4; count of bases not matched to a gene: 6. The CDR3 covers 14 residues. As DNA, the CDR3 is TGCAGTGCCACCGGGACTAGCGGGGAATACGAGCAGTACGTC. This encodes CSATGTSGEYEQYV.

Worth noting for this clonotype: Since a much larger clone is just one base distant, this may be a read error. The V and J genes are TRBV5-1 and TRBJ2-2; weak D call: TRBD1 (5 bases). The CDR3 contains 13 residues. V gave up 6 bases and J gave up 5 bases, with 11 bases separating them. Germline lookup yields CDR1 SGHRS and CDR2 YFSETQ. CDR3: CASIARATGELFF. For the CDR3, the DNA is TGCGCCAGCATAGCCAGGGCGACCGGGGAGCTGTTTTTT.